This T cell receptor (beta chain) originates from a study of cytomegalovirus exposure and HLA in healthy donors (dated by TCRdb to 2016 to 2017). Regarding the complete study: An earlier analysis of roughly 500 of the donors reported 250 to 350 Gb of sequence data and 117 million unique TCR beta sequences from roughly 180 million T cells. Roughly 300 gigabases of sequencing data and tens of millions of unique TCR sequences were included in an early release covering several hundred HLA-typed donors. Among the roughly 430 genotyped donors, approximately 82% belonged to the genetic ancestry cluster associated with self-reported Caucasian donors. The study aimed to test whether signatures of past pathogen exposure could be identified by cataloging public T cell receptors. The T cell repertoires of some 700 subjects were profiled by immunosequencing and related to cytomegalovirus serostatus. A separate validation cohort of 100 to 150 different subjects was used in addition to the roughly 670-subject first cohort. To predict cytomegalovirus infection status, the study brought together high-throughput TCR immunosequencing, statistical association of individual TCRs with disease status, and machine learning. A later analysis re-examined previously published TCR beta repertoires from more than 550 donors and added high-resolution HLA genotyping to investigate patterns of TCR occurrence. In the later analysis, no new phenotypic data were used to find candidate immune exposures; instead, reliance was placed on TCR beta sequences and their occurrence across donors. To decide whether each TCR beta V gene segment behaved as functional or pseudogenic, an earlier analysis of over 500 of the donors relied on high-throughput TCR beta sequencing. Donor age, sex, ethnicity and CMV serostatus were compiled alongside the repertoire data. In a later genetic analysis, genome-wide SNP genotypes for about 65% of the roughly 670 donors were used, and that subset was treated as a discovery cohort. All discovery cohort repertoires had been generated using a single sequencing platform. HLA typing included class I and class II loci at four-digit resolution. Typing coverage varied by locus: 629-630 donors for A, B, C, DRB1 and DQB1; roughly 510 for DQA1; more than 600 for DPA1; under 490 for DPB1. A few DR-DQ haplotypes were handled as single units for association and clustering because linkage in the cohort was strong. Among under 450 genotyped donors of the cohort, an average of about 240,000 unique TCR beta nucleotide sequences were sequenced per donor, around 20% of them non-productive.

A remark on this clone: This receptor's antigen is unknown. No much larger clone is present one base from it, and per-base qualities are unavailable.

Broader findings and caveats from the paper: In vitro tests confirmed that a few of the cytomegalovirus-associated TCR beta chains recognize cytomegalovirus antigens. Presence/absence analyses assumed roughly uniform sequencing depth across donors, an assumption that may not hold. Some IMGT-functional V segments, including TRBV6-2 and TRBV6-3, could not be distinguished by the 87-base-pair reads and were therefore excluded. Because HLA typing was missing for some donors at each locus, association tests included only the typed subset. While some public TCRs were present in many individuals, most TCR sequences turned up only very rarely across donors. Compared with equally common non-associated chains, HLA-associated TCR beta chains in a later analysis were more clonally expanded and had lower generation probabilities. In a later genetic analysis, fewer N-insertions in productive TCRs were reported among donors in an Asian-associated ancestry cluster than the approximately 630-donor mean. In an earlier analysis of 587 of the donors, most TCR beta V segments were observed in productive rearrangements about 87% or about 30% of the time, broadly matching IMGT annotations. For the cohort, immune exposure information was limited to CMV serostatus. Specific HLA alleles were associated with some 15,000 TCR beta sequences at a false discovery rate of 0.05 in a later analysis. In a later analysis, several top co-occurrence clusters were reported to appear linked to parvovirus B19, influenza, CMV and Epstein-Barr virus. A further reported finding was that TCR beta sequences accurately predicted the HLA-A and HLA-B alleles for most subjects in the first cohort. It was suggested by the authors that the approach could potentially be generalized to other disease states and immunological phenotypes. A total of roughly 160 TCR beta chains were listed by the study as associated with cytomegalovirus. In a later analysis, the rate of TCR association differed among HLA loci, with DRB1 alleles having the most associated TCRs and HLA-C alleles having the fewest. Linkage disequilibrium might explain the correlated functional status among segregating V segments, but an unknown experimental factor could not be ruled out. The sequencing pipeline was judged likely to have produced a cluster of highly shared sequence variants as a technical artifact. Assigning TCR associations to individual alleles was difficult when HLA alleles, especially DR and DQ, strongly co-occurred. A later genetic analysis associated a missense DCLRE1C variant with V-gene and J-gene trimming of TCR beta chains, and an independent cohort replicated the association. Because counts were too low, around 17 rarely observed V segments, including chromosome 9 orphons, were left out of the earlier analysis of 500 to 750 of the donors. Cytomegalovirus status was reported to be diagnosed by the classifier with high specificity and sensitivity in both the original and validation cohorts. A later analysis found that most CMV-associated TCR beta chains appeared HLA-restricted, with HLA associations seemingly driven largely by CMV exposure. In this cohort, only TCR beta chains were sequenced, and detectable features were limited by the absence of alpha or paired-chain data.

The library was generated by the immunoSEQ multiplex PCR assay. A mixture of 60 forward primers for TCR Vbeta segments and 13 reverse primers for TCR Jbeta segments was used in the multiplex PCR. Amplification of the CDR3 region of rearranged TCR beta genes was performed with a multiplex PCR assay on genomic DNA. Amplified TCR beta libraries were sequenced as 87-base-pair reads on the Illumina HiSeq System. The original methods were these. In a later analysis, tens of millions of unique TCR beta chains were counted across the roughly 670 repertoires, and around 11 million of these chains were shared by at least two donors. Raw reads were error-corrected and collapsed into unique sequences with a nearest-neighbor algorithm that merged closely related sequences to remove PCR and sequencing errors. CDR3 sequences were aligned to IMGT reference sequences to assign V, D and J gene segments. For a sequence to be retained, a match of at least six nucleotides to both a V gene segment and a J gene segment was required. Rearrangements were called productive when the CDR3 lacked stop codons and stayed in frame with V and J; all others were non-productive. CDR3 was defined according to IMGT convention as the region running from the second conserved V-encoded cysteine to the conserved J-encoded phenylalanine. Sequences without an unambiguous match to a single V gene segment were excluded from the earlier analysis of about 630 of the donors. In an earlier analysis of approximately 610 of the donors, V segments were called functional above 56.7% productive rearrangements and were called segregating when the between-donor standard deviation exceeded 5%. A statistical classification framework was developed to diagnose cytomegalovirus status using the catalog of TCR beta chain sequences. V and J gene assignment, in a later analysis, came from comparing TCR nucleotide sequences with IMGT/GENE-DB human TR gene sequences. In a later analysis, CDR3 sequences and most-parsimonious VDJ recombination scenarios were assigned using the TCRdist pipeline. In a later analysis, each TCR beta chain was defined by its CDR3 amino acid sequence together with its V-gene family, and reads without a unique V-gene family were excluded. A later analysis removed 592 highly shared, low-generation-probability nucleotide sequences to deal with suspected cross-contamination and a sequencing artifact. For each public chain, a later analysis derived a clonal expansion index from normalized ranks of inferred template counts within each repertoire. A later analysis computed generation probabilities with a VDJ recombination model fitted to out-of-frame rearrangements, and checked the results against IGoR. In a later analysis, hypergeometric tests were used to score TCR-TCR, TCR-HLA and TCR-CMV co-occurrence, with a repertoire-size bias correction applied to TCR pairs. A later analysis estimated false discovery rates by permuting HLA or CMV assignments 20 times. In a later analysis, co-occurring TCRs were grouped using DBSCAN, and TCRdist sequence similarity was added for clustering within HLA-allele-positive subsets. Repertoires with fewer than 30,000 or more than 120,000 public chains, plus five repertoires with anomalous nucleotide sharing, were excluded from co-occurrence clustering. TCRdb carries this immuneACCESS record with in-frame sequences only. Its versions omit some clonotypes, under half of them owing to an unresolved V gene in the studies checked, with the rest unexplained. V, J and clone size are taken as reported in that table, and D and trimming were inferred from the DNA itself. For this sample the table gives about 150,000 clones, of which more than 70% were detected only once. The ten largest make up roughly 5.9% of the sample.

The cohort consisted of hundreds of healthy bone marrow donors. At the time of sampling, all cohort members were nominally healthy, though unrecorded immune exposures were likely present. The donor tested CMV seropositive, placing the donor among the 290 or so seropositive members of the cohort. Each donor provided a peripheral blood sample, and peripheral blood mononuclear cells were used for TCR beta sequencing. Genomic DNA was extracted from the blood cell samples with the Qiagen DNeasy Blood Extraction Kit. Relative to germline, V is 3 bases shorter and J is 3 bases shorter, with 12 bases between their ends. Its CDR3 holds 15 amino acids, cysteine through phenylalanine. Just the 45-base CDR3 DNA is kept, in frame starting at base 1. CDR1 MNHEY and CDR2 SMNVEV are derived from the germline V gene (reference sequence).

Material: PBMCs. This clonotype was sampled from a woman between 40 and 50 years old in good health and CMV-seropositive. The chain couples TRBV27 to TRBJ1-5; the D segment could be TRBD1, given 5 matching bases. The DNA reads as follows: TGTGCCAGCAGTTTTATGGGCAGGGCCAATCAGCCCCAGCATTTT. It translates as CASSFMGRANQPQHF.